The rows below give T cell receptor beta chains drawn from one sample of a study of shared clonotypes between healthy human individuals. This table comes from immunoSEQ multiplex PCR, and its TCRdb copy is limited to in-frame clones, with some not included. In the table there are approximately 530,000 clones, approximately 95% of which are singletons. Sequencing was performed on naive CD4+ T cells sorted from blood. These receptors came from a woman under 40 in good health. Both conserved end residues are part of each CDR3.

CDR3 protein,V gene
CASNSGAPSYEQYF,TRBV7-8
CASVAGTGARVDEQYF,TRBV7-9
CASKNPRETQYF,TRBV5-1
CASSLGTSNYGYTF,TRBV5-1
CASSFRFGTSSGYEQYF,TRBV28
CASSLGTDSRGNTIYF,TRBV5-1
CATSRRGAGAHYGYTF,TRBV15
CASSLLGSSSAEQYF,TRBV27
CASSMGREYAYEQYF,TRBV19
CASSLKATGGPGEQYF,TRBV5-1
CASSIQGARGEKLFF,TRBV5-1
CASSSRQGETQYF,TRBV7-9
CASRPGTSLNYGYTF,TRBV5-1
CASSRYLERGTEAFF,TRBV5-1
CASSHHAGGNNEQFF,TRBV11-3
CASSPPGGTVTEAFF,TRBV18
CSVEEARQGRPWGYTF,TRBV29-1
CASSNAGQINQPQHF,TRBV6-1
CASSYLPQGGYEQYF,TRBV6-5
CASRVQGAVIGELFF,TRBV7-3
CASRVPGGNTIYF,TRBV25-1
CAIGSREDTEAFF,TRBV10-3
CASSQGDNQPQHF,TRBV18
CASSSLATGGASYGYTF,TRBV28
CASRDRANSGANVLTF,TRBV9
CASSPLQGLGEKLFF,TRBV6-5
CASSLGGRESDTQYF,TRBV11-3
CASSPDLASYNEQFF,TRBV9
CASSSVLNRGTTYEQYF,TRBV27
CASSLSSRTFTDTQYF,TRBV5-1
CASSAHIDNEQFF,TRBV11-2
CASSELEGTNSPLHF,TRBV6-1
CASSNLNQPQHF,TRBV27
CASSSPGQMTNTEAFF,TRBV28
CAINAVRGAGDNEQFF,TRBV10-3
CASSQEGRLRGYTF,TRBV4-1
CASSLQDSYEQYF,TRBV11-2
CASSLGVFYEQFF,TRBV5-8
CASSQDEIREAFQETQYF,TRBV14
CASSSQTGVEETQYF,TRBV7-2
CASTSGTSGSLWTDTQYF,TRBV10-2
CARRAGTGARGYGYTF,TRBV5-3
CASRTGGYEQYF,TRBV6-5
CATTAGVRGHNEQFF,TRBV28
CASSHRTGREKLFF,TRBV10-1
CASSSHSGDQPQHF,TRBV28
CASSLRNTGELFF,TRBV7-9
CASQEGRHDTQYF,TRBV5-1
CASSQGTGRTQYF,TRBV16
CASSLYRGHLDTEAFF,TRBV11-1
CASSRPGLAGGSTEQYF,TRBV5-1
CASGVAGEETQYF,TRBV12-5
CASGPTNTGELFF,TRBV7-8